This T cell receptor beta chain was observed in a study of CD8 T cells in Susac syndrome. With 5 bases clipped from V and 3 bases from J, the junction kept 4 bases outside the gene matches. Germline CDR1 SEHNR, CDR2 FQNEAQ (reference sequence). This CDR3 has 16 amino acids. Reverse transcription of roughly 0.5 to 1 ug RNA was performed with random hexamers. An immunoSEQ multiplex PCR amplified TCR beta CDR3 over 54 Vbeta and 13 Jbeta. A single record per CDR3 protein comes from TCRdb applying MiXCR to the immunoSEQ multiplex PCR reads. This sample has approximately 280,000 distinct CDR3 sequences; about 85% occur once, and the top ten carry over 0.1%.

The sample taken for sequencing was CD8+ T cells from PBMCs. The chain carries TRBV7-9 and TRBJ2-4; 13 nucleotides line up with TRBD2. This clonotype originated in a human donor with multiple sclerosis. The CDR3 loop reads CASSRLAGGNKNIQYF. In DNA form, the CDR3 reads TGTGCCAGCAGCCGACTAGCGGGAGGTAACAAAAACATTCAGTACTTC.